This entry lists 32 T cell receptor beta chains sequenced from one sample in a study of T-cell memory formation after mild COVID-19. Each CDR3 protein gets one entry after TCRdb re-called the 5' RACE reads with MiXCR. The data contain fewer than 450,000 distinct CDR3 sequences, approximately 21% of them singletons. Sequenced input: PBMCs or a T cell subset sorted from them (not recorded which). The receptors derive from an adult woman who had mild COVID-19 (a few samples of this study predate the infection). Cell type and time point are not known.

This rearrangement joins TRBV24-1 to TRBJ1-2, with 9 bases aligning to TRBD1. CDR1 KGHDR and CDR2 SFDVKD come from the germline V gene. This CDR3 has 16 amino acids. J was trimmed by 2 bases and V by 4 bases; bases with no gene match: 7. CDR3 protein: CATSDSPGTGNYGYTF. In DNA form, the CDR3 reads TGTGCCACCAGTGACAGTCCCGGGACAGGGAACTATGGCTACACCTTC.

V and J are TRBV11-3 and TRBJ2-2, with 8 positions matching TRBD2. This CDR3 has 14 amino acids. The ends lost 2 bases at V and 7 bases at J; junction bases unmatched: 3. Germline V lookup: CDR1 SGHNT, CDR2 YENEEA. CDR3 nucleotides: TGTGCCAGCAGCTTAAAAGCGGGAGTCGGGGAGCTGTTTTTT. Translation gives CASSLKAGVGELFF. Together with reference TRBV11-3 and TRBJ2-2, the CDR3 gives the full variable domain: EAGVVQSPRYKIIEKKQPVAFWCNPISGHNTLYWYLQNLGQGPELLIRYENEEAVDDSQLPKDRFSAERLKGVDSTLKIQPAELGDSAVYLCASSLKAGVGELFFGEGSRLTVL.

V usage is TRBV12-3 or TRBV12-4 and J usage is TRBJ1-2; a weak D match, TRBD1 (5 bases). V was clipped by 4 bases and J by 7 bases, with 16 bases between them. The CDR3 has 14 amino acids. The CDR3 coding sequence is TGTGCCAGCAGTTCAGGAGGGGACCCCTCTGGCTACACCTTC. It translates to CASSSGGDPSGYTF.

This clonotype appeared a few times. The chain employs TRBV20-1 and TRBJ1-1; D not resolved. Trimming stripped 3 bases from V and 8 bases from J, with 7 bases between. This CDR3 contains 10 residues. The germline gives CDR1 DFQATT, CDR2 SNEGSKA (reference sequence). CDR3 loop: CSASFREAFF. In DNA, the CDR3 is TGCAGTGCTAGTTTTAGGGAAGCTTTCTTT.

The CDR3, as DNA: TGTGCCAGCGGACCAGGGAACTATGGCTACACCTTC. Translation gives CASGPGNYGYTF. J is TRBJ1-2 and V is TRBV7-9, with D possibly matching TRBD1 (5 bases). The germline V gene encodes CDR1 SEHNR and CDR2 FQNEAQ (reference sequence). The CDR3 is 12 amino acids. Trimming pared 8 bases from V and 2 bases from J, leaving 9 bases between.

This clonotype was seen at least ten times. An end of the junction differs from the germline gene, which may be a read error. This chain links TRBV5-6 with TRBJ2-5; maybe TRBD1 (6 bases). This CDR3 is built from 14 residues. Germline V gives CDR1 SGHDT, CDR2 YYEEEE. CDR3 in amino acids: CASSFGTTQETQYF. The CDR3 DNA follows: TGCGCCAGCAGCTTTGGGACAACCCAAGAGACCCAGTACTTC.

There are a few counts of this clonotype. V and J are TRBV2 and TRBJ2-3; D remains unclear. The CDR3 length is 11 residues. Germline CDR1 SNHLY, CDR2 FYNNEI. V was pared by 9 bases and J by 5 bases, with 9 bases between. The DNA for the CDR3 is TGTGCCAGGATGCTGGTAGATACGCAGTATTTT. Its protein is CARMLVDTQYF.

This chain uses TRBV9 with TRBJ1-2; possible D gene TRBD1, 5 bases. This CDR3 contains 13 residues. The V gene lost 1 base and the J gene lost 8 bases, with 12 bases spanning the gap. CDR1 SGDLS and CDR2 YYNGEE come from the germline V gene. In DNA form, the CDR3 reads TGTGCCAGCAGCGTATCGGGGCCCTACGGCTACACCTTC. Amino acids: CASSVSGPYGYTF. Based on the CDR3 plus reference TRBV9 and TRBJ1-2, the full variable domain is DSGVTQTPKHLITATGQRVTLRCSPRSGDLSVYWYQQSLDQGLQFLIQYYNGEERAKGNILERFSAQQFPDLHSELNLSSLELGDSALYFCASSVSGPYGYTFGSGTRLTVV.

This clonotype was seen a few times. The genes are TRBV4-1 and TRBJ2-7; 12 nucleotides align to TRBD1. The CDR3 covers 15 residues. Germline V CDR1 and CDR2: MGHRA, YSYEKL. The trim removed 2 bases at V and 7 bases at J, leaving 6 bases unmatched. The CDR3 here is CASSQPGQGAREQYF. CDR3 nucleotide sequence: TGCGCCAGCAGCCAACCGGGACAGGGGGCTAGAGAGCAGTACTTC.

The chain uses TRBV19 and TRBJ2-1, with 8 positions matching TRBD2. Germline V gives CDR1 LNHDA, CDR2 SQIVND (reference sequence). V lost 1 base and J lost 4; bases outside the gene matches: 3. This CDR3 comprises 15 residues. CDR3 DNA: TGTGCCAGTAGTATAGTGCCTAGCGGGTACAATGAGCAGTTCTTC. This encodes CASSIVPSGYNEQFF.

This clonotype was found a few times. V gene TRBV27 combines with J gene TRBJ2-1; a weak D match, TRBD2 (5 bases). The V end lost 3 bases, the J end lost 8 bases, and 14 bases lay between the germline ends. Germline assignment: CDR1 MNHEY and CDR2 SMNVEV (reference sequence). The CDR3 spans 14 residues. The chain's CDR3 is CASSFRRTFDEQFF. CDR3 in DNA: TGTGCCAGCAGTTTCCGACGGACTTTCGATGAGCAGTTCTTC.

The V gene is TRBV21-1, the J gene TRBJ2-5. TRBV21-1 is designated a pseudogene. The CDR3 extends over 12 amino acids. The chain's CDR3 is CASSTRTVTQYF. The CDR3 bases are TGTGCCAGCAGCACCCGTACCGTCACCCAGTACTTC.

Only a few counts were recorded for this clonotype. The J gene is TRBJ2-2, the V gene TRBV6-2 or TRBV6-3, with TRBD2 matching 10 bases. The germline gives CDR1 MNHEY, CDR2 SVGEGT. The CDR3 contains 16 residues. Trimming removed 9 bases from V and 5 bases from J; junction bases left unmatched: 12. CDR3 region: CASRDPSGRGTGELFF. The CDR3 DNA sequence: TGTGCCAGTCGGGACCCTAGCGGGAGAGGGACCGGGGAGCTGTTTTTT.

The gene calls are TRBV6-1 and TRBJ2-3; D possibly corresponds to TRBD2 (7 bases). The ends were cut back, 0 bases at V and 4 bases at J, with 11 bases in the middle. Germline values: CDR1 MNHNS, CDR2 SASEGT. CDR3 length equals 15 residues. CDR3 residues: CASSEARGGADTQYF. CDR3 bases: TGTGCCAGCAGTGAAGCAAGAGGGGGGGCAGATACGCAGTATTTT.

This sequence joins TRBV2 and TRBJ2-1, with 8 bases aligning to TRBD2. Germline CDR1 and CDR2: SNHLY and FYNNEI. The CDR3 is 14 amino acids. V was pared by 10 bases and J by 4 bases, with 9 bases of the junction left unmatched. The CDR3, as DNA: TGTGCCACCGCGGGGGGACCCCGTTACAATGAGCAGTTCTTC. Residues: CATAGGPRYNEQFF. Variable domain in full (rest from reference TRBV2 and TRBJ2-1): EPEVTQTPSHQVTQMGQEVILRCVPISNHLYFYWYRQILGQKVEFLVSFYNNEISEKSEIFDDQFSVERPDGSNFTLKIRSTKLEDSAMYFCATAGGPRYNEQFFGPGTRLTVL.

This clonotype was detected a few times. The genes are TRBV29-1 and TRBJ1-1; D not certain. V lost 5 bases, J lost 4 bases, and 8 bases lay in between. Germline CDR1 is SQVTM and CDR2 is ANQGSEA. This CDR3 has 11 amino acids. CDR3 protein: CSVSLATEAFF. CDR3 bases: TGCAGCGTTTCACTAGCCACTGAAGCTTTCTTT.

This clonotype has more than one count but fewer than ten. The rearrangement links TRBV5-1 to TRBJ2-1, with unresolved D. Germline-derived CDR1 and CDR2 are SGHRS and YFSETQ. V lost 6 bases, J lost 0 bases, and 13 bases lay in between. The length of the CDR3 is 15 residues. The CDR3 region is CASTHHTSSYNEQFF. CDR3 nucleotides: TGCGCCAGCACCCATCACACAAGCTCCTACAATGAGCAGTTCTTC.

J is TRBJ2-1 and V is TRBV7-2; the match to TRBD2 covers 12 bases. Germline assignment: CDR1 SGHTA and CDR2 FQGNSA. With V trimmed by 3 bases and J by 9 bases, 6 bases remained unmatched. The CDR3 totals 15 residues. The CDR3 spells CASSFPSGRGIEQFF. CDR3 nucleotide sequence: TGTGCCAGCAGCTTTCCTAGCGGGAGGGGTATTGAGCAGTTCTTC.

This clonotype was found a few times. The chain couples TRBV20-1 to TRBJ1-1; D is undetermined. This CDR3 has 14 residues. Germline values: CDR1 DFQATT, CDR2 SNEGSKA (reference sequence). V was cut by 3 bases and J by 4 bases, with 15 bases left in between. The CDR3 spells CSASRRDAVTEAFF. CDR3 nucleotide sequence: TGCAGTGCTAGTAGGAGGGATGCGGTCACTGAAGCTTTCTTT.

The V and J genes are TRBV29-1 and TRBJ2-3, with 7 nucleotides matching TRBD1. Germline V gene data show CDR1 as SQVTM and CDR2 as ANQGSEA. This CDR3 has 16 residues. V shed 3 bases and J 2 bases; nucleotides not matched to a gene: 11. CDR3 amino acids: CSVDGDRDSHTDTQYF. The CDR3 region has the DNA TGCAGCGTTGATGGGGACCGGGACAGCCACACAGATACGCAGTATTTT.

This clonotype was detected only a few times. This sequence joins TRBV25-1 and TRBJ2-2, with D maybe TRBD1 (6 bases). Between the trimmed V and J ends, which lost 4 bases and 3 bases, there was a span of 12 bases. This CDR3 has 15 residues. The germline V gene encodes CDR1 MGHDK and CDR2 SYGVNS. The chain's CDR3 is CASSAHRVYTGELFF. CDR3 DNA: TGTGCCAGCAGTGCTCACAGGGTTTACACCGGGGAGCTGTTTTTT.

V gene TRBV2 combines with J gene TRBJ2-4, with D unclear. The CDR3 is made up of 14 amino acids. CDR1 SNHLY and CDR2 FYNNEI come from the germline V gene. V was clipped by 4 bases and J by 0 bases, with 7 bases between them. Here the CDR3 DNA reads TGTGCCAGCAGTGTGGAATTAGCCAAAAACATTCAGTACTTC. Protein product: CASSVELAKNIQYF.

This clonotype has only a few counts. The chain uses TRBV10-3 and TRBJ2-3; weak D call: TRBD1 (6 bases). The CDR3 is 17 amino acids. The ends were cut back, 0 bases at V and 0 bases at J, with 13 bases in the middle. CDR1 and CDR2 (germline): ENHRY, SYGVKD. The CDR3 nucleotides are TGTGCCATCAGTGAGTCCGGTACAGGGATTAGCACAGATACGCAGTATTTT. Translating gives CAISESGTGISTDTQYF.

The chain uses TRBV27 and TRBJ2-4, with a weak D call TRBD2 (5 bases). Germline V CDR1 and CDR2: MNHEY, SMNVEV (reference sequence). Trimming shortened V by 5 bases and J by 9 bases, and 14 bases separated the two germline ends. CDR3 length: 13 amino acids. The CDR3 DNA reads TGTGCCAGCAGTCCCACCAGAGGGTTCATTCAGTACTTC. Protein sequence: CASSPTRGFIQYF.

This chain links TRBV7-2 with TRBJ2-1, with 10 bases matching TRBD1. V lost 6 bases, J lost 8 bases, and 13 bases stayed unmatched. CDR1 is SGHTA and CDR2 is FQGNSA in the germline V gene. The length of the CDR3 is 16 residues. CDR3 DNA sequence: TGTGCCAGCAGACACCCTGGACAGGGGGGACGGGATGAGCAGTTCTTC. It translates to CASRHPGQGGRDEQFF. The full variable domain, completed using reference TRBV7-2 and TRBJ2-1, is GAGVSQSPSNKVTEKGKDVELRCDPISGHTALYWYRQSLGQGLEFLIYFQGNSAPDKSGLPSDRFSAERTGGSVSTLTIQRTQQEDSAVYLCASRHPGQGGRDEQFFGPGTRLTVL.

The J gene is TRBJ2-1, the V gene TRBV27; TRBD2 matches at 11 bases. V lost 6 bases, J lost 7 bases, and 11 bases stayed unmatched. This CDR3 is 16 amino acids long. CDR1 is MNHEY, CDR2 SMNVEV, per germline (reference sequence). CDR3 loop: CASSPGGWTSGNEQFF. CDR3 nucleotide sequence: TGTGCCAGCAGCCCCGGGGGTTGGACTAGCGGGAATGAGCAGTTCTTC.

This clonotype was counted only a few times. The chain has TRBV5-6 and TRBJ1-2; D is uncertain. Trimming removed 5 bases at V and 6 bases at J, with 17 bases between. The V gene's germline CDR1 is SGHDT and CDR2 YYEEEE. This CDR3 is built from 14 residues. CDR3 loop: CASRRQPGVDGYTF. The CDR3 nucleotides read TGTGCCAGCAGGCGGCAACCGGGAGTCGATGGCTACACCTTC.

This clonotype was seen ten or more times. The J gene is TRBJ2-5, the V gene TRBV5-5; 10 positions agree with TRBD2. Germline CDR1 reads SGHKS; CDR2 reads YYEKEE (reference sequence). The CDR3 length is 16 residues. The ends lost 5 bases at V and 0 bases at J; junction bases unmatched: 7. Here the CDR3 DNA reads TGTGCCAGCAGTTATTATAGCGGGAGGTACCAAGAGACCCAGTACTTC. Translating it yields CASSYYSGRYQETQYF.

The chain combines TRBV7-8 with TRBJ2-1, with a possible D match to TRBD1 (6 bases). This CDR3 has 11 amino acids. V was trimmed by 5 bases and J by 10 bases, leaving 9 bases between them. Per germline, CDR1 SGHVS and CDR2 FQNEAQ. The CDR3 sequence: CASSLGQEQFF. For the CDR3, the DNA is TGTGCCAGCAGCCTCGGACAGGAGCAGTTCTTC.

The chain uses TRBV5-6 and TRBJ2-7, with D tentatively TRBD2 (5 bases). Trimming took 4 bases from V and 10 from J, leaving 15 bases between them. CDR1 is SGHDT, CDR2 YYEEEE, per germline. CDR3 size: 12 residues. The CDR3 coding sequence is TGTGCCAGCAGCCCGGGAAGCCGGGAACAGTACTTC. Amino acids: CASSPGSREQYF. Full variable domain (remainder filled in from reference TRBV5-6 and TRBJ2-7): DAGVTQSPTHLIKTRGQQVTLRCSPKSGHDTVSWYQQALGQGPQFIFQYYEEEERQRGNFPDRFSGHQFPNYSSELNVNALLLGDSALYLCASSPGSREQYFGPGTRLTVT.

This clonotype has ten or more counts. CDR3 residues: CASSERWYEQYF. In DNA, the CDR3 is TGTGCCAGCAGTGAAAGGTGGTACGAGCAGTACTTC. The chain couples TRBV6-1 to TRBJ2-7; D gene unclear. This CDR3 spans 12 amino acids. Germline CDR1 is MNHNS and CDR2 is SASEGT. Trimming left V 2 bases short and J 4 bases short, with 6 bases between.

This chain connects TRBV2 to TRBJ2-7; 7 bases line up with TRBD1. The CDR3 has 17 amino acids. Germline lookup yields CDR1 SNHLY and CDR2 FYNNEI. Losses at the gene ends were 0 bases for V and 5 bases for J; bases not matched to a gene: 13. The CDR3 coding sequence is TGTGCCAGCAGTGAAGCGGGTCCGGGACAGTACCTACACGAGCAGTACTTC. Protein: CASSEAGPGQYLHEQYF.